Here is one T cell receptor beta chain with its context. As yet, its antigen is unknown. The PCR ran on 60 Vbeta and 13 Jbeta primers. Only in-frame clones appear in the TCRdb table, and some are missing; sequencing was by immunoSEQ multiplex PCR. The sample consists of over 150,000 clones, approximately 74% of them appearing once. This specimen comes from a study of cytomegalovirus exposure and HLA in healthy donors. Turning to the study itself: A data release that came early held roughly 90 million unique TCRs from HLA-typed donors. Overall study findings and caveats: Later on, a genetic analysis was performed. It linked a missense variant in DCLRE1C with V- and J-gene trimming of TCR beta. Rarity characterized most TCR sequences, yet some public TCRs appeared in many donors.

CDR3 size: 13 residues. The germline gives CDR1 SGHVS, CDR2 FQNEAQ. Trimming stripped 4 bases from V and 7 bases from J, with 10 bases between. Each donor was nominally healthy when sampled (though unrecorded immune exposures were likely). This TCR was sampled from a young man in good health and CMV-seronegative. The sample was PBMCs. The chain has TRBV7-8 and TRBJ1-4, with D perhaps matching TRBD1 (6 bases). CDR3 region: CASSSRTVEKLFF. The CDR3 coding sequence is TGTGCCAGCAGCTCGAGGACAGTTGAAAAACTGTTTTTT.